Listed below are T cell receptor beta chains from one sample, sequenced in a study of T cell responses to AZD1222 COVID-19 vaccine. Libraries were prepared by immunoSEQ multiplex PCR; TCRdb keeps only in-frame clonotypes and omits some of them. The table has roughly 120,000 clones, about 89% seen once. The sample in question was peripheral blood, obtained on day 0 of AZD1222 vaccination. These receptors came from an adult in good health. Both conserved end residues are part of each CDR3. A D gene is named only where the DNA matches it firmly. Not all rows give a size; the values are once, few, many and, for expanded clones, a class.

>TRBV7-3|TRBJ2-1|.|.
CASSYQGGSYNEQFF
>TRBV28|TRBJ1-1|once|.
CASSLQQQAVNTEAFF
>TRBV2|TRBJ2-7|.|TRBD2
CASSAWGSGADEQYF
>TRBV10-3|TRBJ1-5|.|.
CAISEGGGNQPQHF
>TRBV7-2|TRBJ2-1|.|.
CASSLAWQSNEQFF
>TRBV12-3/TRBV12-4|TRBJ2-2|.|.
CASSKGSGELFF
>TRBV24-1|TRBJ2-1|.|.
CATSPTGGEQFF
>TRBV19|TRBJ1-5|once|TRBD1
CASSMGDREVQPQHF
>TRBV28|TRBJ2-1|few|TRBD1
CASSSPSGTGYNEQFF
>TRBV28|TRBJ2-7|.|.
CASSFMPEGSGHYEQYF
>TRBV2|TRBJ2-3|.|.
CASLEGGGLDTQYF
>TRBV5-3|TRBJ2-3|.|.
CARSLQPTDTQYF
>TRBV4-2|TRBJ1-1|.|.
CASSVEGMNTEAFF
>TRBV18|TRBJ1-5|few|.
CASRGSPEQPQHF
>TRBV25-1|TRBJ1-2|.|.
CASSNIPSYGYTF
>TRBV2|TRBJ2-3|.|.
CASSELGDTQYF
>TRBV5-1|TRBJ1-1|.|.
CASSKDGNTEAFF